These 31 T cell receptor beta chains share one sample of origin, sequenced in a study of T cell responses to AZD1222 COVID-19 vaccine listed by TCRdb under 2021. The method behind the library was the immunoSEQ multiplex PCR assay. TCRdb re-hosts the immuneACCESS table, in-frame sequences only. Its copies lack some clones; in the studies checked, an unresolved V gene accounts for under half of them, and the cause for the rest is not known. The sample includes roughly 180,000 clones, with about 93% observed a single time. Around 0.97% of the sample is in the top ten clones. The sample's time point label is to be understood as: about 28 days (+/-7) after the second vaccine dose. This sample's treatment or condition label indicates: meningococcal conjugate vaccine given as trial control. Sequencing was performed on peripheral blood, taken 28 days after the second dose of the MenACWY control vaccine. These TCRs come from an adult who received the MenACWY meningococcal vaccine as a control.

The chain employs TRBV3-1 (or the pseudogene TRBV3-2) and TRBJ1-5; no definite D call. In germline, CDR1 is LGHDT, CDR2 YNNKEL (reference sequence). CDR3 length: 13 amino acids. The V end was cut by 4 bases, the J end by 7 bases, with 11 bases between. The CDR3 DNA sequence: TGTGCCAGCAGCCGCAATCAGGCCCAGCCCCAGCATTTT. As protein: CASSRNQAQPQHF.

The V gene is TRBV5-1, the J gene TRBJ1-1; D may be TRBD1 (5 bases). Germline V CDR1 and CDR2: SGHRS, YFSETQ. This CDR3 region has 15 residues. V was clipped by 0 bases and J by 4 bases, with 13 bases between them. CDR3 residues: CASSLATGHPTEAFF. In DNA form, the CDR3 reads TGCGCCAGCAGCTTGGCCACAGGCCACCCCACTGAAGCTTTCTTT.

The chain combines TRBV19 with TRBJ1-5; tentative D call: TRBD1 (6 bases). With 6 bases removed from V and 0 bases from J, the gap between germline ends came to 12 bases. Germline lookup yields CDR1 LNHDA and CDR2 SQIVND (reference sequence). This CDR3 has 15 residues. The CDR3 sequence is CASSDTGFSNQPQHF. CDR3 nucleotides: TGTGCCAGTAGCGATACAGGGTTTAGCAATCAGCCCCAGCATTTT.

J is TRBJ2-5 and V is TRBV7-2; 9 bases are shared with TRBD2. Unmatched junction bases numbered 10, after V lost 1 base and J lost 7 bases. The CDR3 has 16 residues. Germline CDR1 is SGHTA and CDR2 is FQGNSA. The CDR3 sequence: CASSLVSGGGQGTQYF. The CDR3 DNA is TGTGCCAGCAGCTTAGTTAGCGGGGGCGGTCAGGGGACCCAGTACTTC.

V usage is TRBV4-1 and J usage is TRBJ1-2, with D possibly being TRBD1 (6 bases). This CDR3 is 15 amino acids long. The germline V gene has CDR1 MGHRA and CDR2 YSYEKL. The V gene lost 4 bases and the J gene lost 2 bases, with 14 bases spanning the gap. CDR3 loop: CASSLEDSPNYGYTF. The CDR3 DNA is TGCGCCAGCAGCCTGGAGGACAGTCCAAACTATGGCTACACCTTC.

This clone was seen more than once but under ten times. The chain links TRBV7-6 to TRBJ1-3; perhaps TRBD1 as D (6 bases). CDR3 length equals 16 residues. Per the germline V gene, CDR1 is SGHVS and CDR2 is FNYEAQ. The ends were cut back, 1 base at V and 1 base at J, with 11 bases in the middle. The CDR3: CASSLEGHMSGNTIYF. As DNA, the CDR3 is TGTGCCAGCAGCTTAGAGGGACATATGTCTGGAAACACCATATATTTT.

The rearrangement uses TRBV9 and TRBJ2-3; 7 nucleotides agree with TRBD2. J lost 0 bases, V lost 4 bases, and 8 bases had no gene match. CDR1 SGDLS and CDR2 YYNGEE come from the germline V gene. CDR3 size: 16 residues. Here the CDR3 DNA reads TGTGCCAGCAGCCCAATGGGGGGGAGTAGCACAGATACGCAGTATTTT. Amino acids: CASSPMGGSSTDTQYF.

The chain recombines TRBV6-5 with TRBJ1-4, with 10 bases lining up with TRBD1. The CDR3 length is 15 residues. Germline lookup yields CDR1 MNHEY and CDR2 SVGAGI. Trimming removed 6 bases from V and 6 bases from J; junction bases left unmatched: 7. CDR3 sequence (DNA): TGTGCCAGCAGCCGGACCGGGACAGGGGATGAAAAACTGTTTTTT. It specifies CASSRTGTGDEKLFF.

This clone was detected once. The chain has TRBV2 and TRBJ1-5; a possible D gene is TRBD1 (5 bases). Trimming shortened V by 3 bases and J by 6 bases, and 9 bases separated the two germline ends. The CDR3 sequence is 13 residues long. Per the germline V gene, CDR1 is SNHLY and CDR2 is FYNNEI. The CDR3 region is CASSEQGGQPQHF. CDR3 DNA sequence: TGTGCCAGCAGTGAGCAGGGAGGTCAGCCCCAGCATTTT.

V is TRBV5-8 and J is TRBJ1-1; D possibly corresponds to TRBD1 (5 bases). From germline, CDR1 is SGHTS and CDR2 YDEGEE. The CDR3 is 12 residues long. V was shortened by 3 bases and J by 9 bases, with 12 bases between the two germline ends. DNA for the CDR3: TGTGCCAGCAGCTCCGACAGTTTTAAAGCTTTCTTT. Protein: CASSSDSFKAFF.

This clone was picked up one time. J is TRBJ1-1 and V is TRBV6-5; tentative D call: TRBD1 (5 bases). The CDR3 loop spans 14 amino acids. Germline lookup yields CDR1 MNHEY and CDR2 SVGAGI. Deletions cut 5 bases from V and 10 bases from J, with 20 bases between. DNA of the CDR3: TGTGCCAGCAGTACCTGGACACCCCCATCCGGAGCTTTCTTT. Protein sequence: CASSTWTPPSGAFF.

This chain links TRBV19 with TRBJ1-1; 8 bases fit TRBD1. CDR1 and CDR2 from the germline V gene are LNHDA and SQIVND (reference sequence). V trimming: 1 base; J trimming: 8 bases; junction bases outside the gene matches: 3. The CDR3 extends over 13 amino acids. Here the CDR3 DNA reads TGTGCCAGTAGTATAGGGCAGGGGGCGGAAGCTTTCTTT. Protein: CASSIGQGAEAFF.

V usage is TRBV24-1 and J usage is TRBJ2-7; tentatively, D is TRBD1 or TRBD2 (5 bases each). From germline, CDR1 is KGHDR and CDR2 SFDVKD. The CDR3 has 14 amino acids. The germline V and J ends were trimmed by 0 bases and 5 bases, with 10 bases remaining between them. CDR3 residues: CATSDLPGRNEQYF. In DNA, the CDR3 is TGTGCCACCAGTGATTTGCCGGGGCGGAACGAGCAGTACTTC.

The chain combines TRBV28 with TRBJ1-2; D unclear. This CDR3 spans 13 amino acids. V gave up 6 bases and J gave up 6 bases, with 14 bases separating them. Germline CDR1 reads MDHEN; CDR2 reads SYDVKM. CDR3 in amino acids: CASRPTSGNGYTF. The CDR3 nucleotides are TGTGCCAGCAGGCCTACCTCGGGGAATGGCTACACCTTC.

The V gene is TRBV5-5, the J gene TRBJ2-5; 9 bases are a match to TRBD1. The CDR3 extends over 14 amino acids. Germline V gene sequence: CDR1 SGHKS, CDR2 YYEKEE (reference sequence). V lost 3 bases, J lost 6 bases, and 6 bases stayed unmatched. CDR3 coding DNA: TGTGCCAGCAGCTCTACAGGGGGCGTTCAGACCCAGTACTTC. Translation gives CASSSTGGVQTQYF.

The rearrangement joins TRBV25-1 to TRBJ2-6; D unclear. V lost 7 bases, J lost 4 bases, and 8 bases lay in between. CDR3 length equals 13 residues. Germline V CDR1 and CDR2: MGHDK, SYGVNS. CDR3 protein: CASTTAGANVLTF. In DNA form, the CDR3 reads TGTGCCAGCACCACGGCCGGGGCCAACGTCCTGACTTTC.

This clone was detected a few times. The chain has TRBV4-2 and TRBJ2-3, with D tentatively TRBD2 (5 bases). Trimming shortened V by 0 bases and J by 4 bases, and 5 bases separated the two germline ends. CDR3 size: 13 residues. Germline CDR1 reads LGHNA; CDR2 reads YNFKEQ. CDR3 coding DNA: TGTGCCAGCAGCCAAGATAGCGCAGATACGCAGTATTTT. Protein: CASSQDSADTQYF.

The chain links TRBV3-1 (or the pseudogene TRBV3-2) to TRBJ1-3; D is perhaps TRBD1 (5 bases). The germline V gene has CDR1 LGHDT and CDR2 YNNKEL (reference sequence). The CDR3 is 16 residues long. V was pared by 4 bases and J by 0 bases, with 13 bases between. In nucleotides, the CDR3 is TGTGCCAGCAGCCCGCGGGACGTTGCCTCTGGAAACACCATATATTTT. This translates into CASSPRDVASGNTIYF.

The genes are TRBV4-2 and TRBJ1-1, with D tentatively TRBD1 (6 bases). Germline CDR1 and CDR2: LGHNA and YNFKEQ. The CDR3 extends over 16 amino acids. Trimming cost V 0 bases and J 4 bases, with 15 bases left between them. The CDR3 DNA is TGTGCCAGCAGCCAAGAGGAGGGGGTCATGATCACTGAAGCTTTCTTT. Encoded protein: CASSQEEGVMITEAFF.

This chain joins TRBV5-4 and TRBJ1-1; 8 bases map to TRBD1. Trimming took 4 bases from V and 4 from J; bases not matched to a gene: 15. This CDR3 spans 17 amino acids. Germline CDR1 is SGHNT and CDR2 is YYREEE (reference sequence). The CDR3 loop is CASSQGAGGGLVTEAFF. The DNA of the CDR3 is TGTGCCAGCAGCCAGGGGGCCGGCGGGGGGTTGGTCACTGAAGCTTTCTTT.

The CDR3 here is CASRFPAHGDTEAFF. The CDR3 DNA reads TGTGCAAGTCGCTTTCCAGCGCATGGGGACACTGAAGCTTTCTTT. The V call is TRBV12-2, the J call TRBJ1-1. TRBV12-2 represents a pseudogene. CDR3 length: 15 amino acids.

This chain joins TRBV5-6 and TRBJ2-7; tentative D call: TRBD1 (6 bases). This CDR3 region has 14 residues. Germline V gene sequence: CDR1 SGHDT, CDR2 YYEEEE. The ends were cut back, 4 bases at V and 3 bases at J, with 14 bases in the middle. In DNA form, the CDR3 reads TGTGCCAGCAGCGAGGGACAAAGAGGCTACGAGCAGTACTTC. As protein: CASSEGQRGYEQYF. The entire variable domain, with the rest obtained from reference TRBV5-6 and TRBJ2-7, is as follows: DAGVTQSPTHLIKTRGQQVTLRCSPKSGHDTVSWYQQALGQGPQFIFQYYEEEERQRGNFPDRFSGHQFPNYSSELNVNALLLGDSALYLCASSEGQRGYEQYFGPGTRLTVT.

The V and J genes are TRBV13 and TRBJ2-7; the D is unclear. The germline V gene encodes CDR1 PRHDT and CDR2 FYEKMQ (reference sequence). The CDR3 has 16 amino acids. The V end was cut by 0 bases, the J end by 3 bases, with 15 bases between. The CDR3 protein is CASSLGPYKTSYEQYF. The CDR3 region has the DNA TGTGCCAGCAGCTTAGGGCCCTACAAAACCAGCTACGAGCAGTACTTC.

The rearrangement joins TRBV29-1 to TRBJ2-7, with a weak D call TRBD2 (5 bases). Germline V lookup: CDR1 SQVTM, CDR2 ANQGSEA. Deletions cut 4 bases from V and 5 bases from J, with 9 bases between. This CDR3 has 11 amino acids. The CDR3 spells CSVGFGNEQYF. DNA of the CDR3: TGCAGCGTTGGCTTCGGGAACGAGCAGTACTTC.

This chain joins TRBV5-1 and TRBJ1-2; TRBD1 matches 7 bases. Trimming removed 5 bases from V and 0 bases from J; junction bases left unmatched: 13. There are 17 residues in the CDR3. Germline lookup yields CDR1 SGHRS and CDR2 YFSETQ. CDR3 coding DNA: TGCGCCAGCAGTCGGTCAGGGGGTCCGGATTCTAACTATGGCTACACCTTC. Translating gives CASSRSGGPDSNYGYTF.

The chain has TRBV2 and TRBJ1-5; 7 bases map to TRBD1. Germline V gives CDR1 SNHLY, CDR2 FYNNEI. J was trimmed by 1 base and V by 10 bases; bases with no gene match: 10. The CDR3 length is 15 residues. This CDR3 reads CATLPDRASNQPQHF. CDR3 sequence (DNA): TGTGCCACCCTACCAGACAGGGCAAGCAATCAGCCCCAGCATTTT.

The chain links TRBV14 to TRBJ1-1; unclear D gene. The V end was cut by 1 base, the J end by 1 base, with 4 bases between. Germline V lookup: CDR1 SGHDN, CDR2 FVKESK. The CDR3 runs to 13 residues. The CDR3 protein is CASSQGRNTEAFF. CDR3 DNA: TGTGCCAGCAGCCAAGGGAGGAACACTGAAGCTTTCTTT.

A single count supports this clone. The chain joins TRBV27 to TRBJ2-3; possibly TRBD1 or TRBD2 for D (5 bases each). The germline CDR1 and CDR2 sequences are MNHEY and SMNVEV (reference sequence). The V and J ends lost 2 bases and 5 bases respectively, with 14 bases between them. The CDR3 runs 15 residues. CDR3 nucleotide sequence: TGTGCCAGCAGTTTAGTGAGGGGAGTGAGAGATACGCAGTATTTT. Protein: CASSLVRGVRDTQYF.

The chain couples TRBV19 to TRBJ1-4; the D is unclear. The V end was cut by 9 bases, the J end by 0 bases, with 14 bases between. The CDR3 extends over 15 amino acids. Germline V gene lookup returns CDR1 LNHDA and CDR2 SQIVND (reference sequence). The CDR3 reads CASTTGGATNEKLFF. The CDR3 region has the DNA TGTGCCAGCACCACCGGCGGGGCAACTAATGAAAAACTGTTTTTT. Looking up the rest from reference TRBV19 and TRBJ1-4 gives the full variable domain: DGGITQSPKYLFRKEGQNVTLSCEQNLNHDAMYWYRQDPGQGLRLIYYSQIVNDFQKGDIAEGYSVSREKKESFPLTVTSAQKNPTAFYLCASTTGGATNEKLFFGSGTQLSVL.

This clone was counted once. The chain has TRBV6-2 or TRBV6-3 and TRBJ2-2; perhaps D is TRBD1 or TRBD2 (6 bases each). The V gene lost 2 bases and the J gene lost 2 bases, with 18 bases spanning the gap. The CDR3 has 18 residues. CDR1 and CDR2 from the germline V gene are MNHEY and SVGEGT. This CDR3 is CASSYAFRGGSNTGELFF. DNA for the CDR3: TGTGCCAGCAGTTACGCCTTCAGGGGAGGTAGCAACACCGGGGAGCTGTTTTTT.

The chain couples TRBV7-9 to TRBJ2-5; possible D gene TRBD2, 6 bases. V was trimmed by 5 bases and J by 1 base, leaving 14 bases between them. This CDR3 contains 15 residues. Germline lookup yields CDR1 SEHNR and CDR2 FQNEAQ (reference sequence). CDR3 sequence (DNA): TGTGCCAGCAGCGCCCCGGGACTGATCCAAGAGACCCAGTACTTC. Its translation is CASSAPGLIQETQYF.